The present TCR beta chain was sequenced within a study of T cell repertoires in cytomegalovirus infection. Looking at the study overall: Carrying CMV and the relevant HLA type showed in public TCR beta signatures. Study-wide results and limits: Predominance within the ex vivo response was attributable to HLA-C-restricted CMV-specific TCR beta clonotypes.

The CDR3 is 16 residues long. V was pared by 6 bases and J by 1 base, with 18 bases between. In germline, CDR1 is MDHEN, CDR2 SYDVKM. A note on this clonotype: Its antigen remains unidentified.

In TCRdb, the reads were re-called with MiXCR into one record per CDR3 protein. The sample has over 150,000 distinct CDR3 sequences, approximately 18% seen once; the top ten hold around 27%. Sequencing input: CD8+ T cells from PBMCs. The chain recombines TRBV28 with TRBJ1-2; no clear D gene. The clonotype originates from a human donor in good health (CMV status not recorded). Some clones in this sample may be carry-over from other donors' samples. The CDR3 nucleotides are TGTGCCAGCAGACCCCTGGCCGTCCAACTTAACTATGGCTACACCTTC. This codes for CASRPLAVQLNYGYTF.